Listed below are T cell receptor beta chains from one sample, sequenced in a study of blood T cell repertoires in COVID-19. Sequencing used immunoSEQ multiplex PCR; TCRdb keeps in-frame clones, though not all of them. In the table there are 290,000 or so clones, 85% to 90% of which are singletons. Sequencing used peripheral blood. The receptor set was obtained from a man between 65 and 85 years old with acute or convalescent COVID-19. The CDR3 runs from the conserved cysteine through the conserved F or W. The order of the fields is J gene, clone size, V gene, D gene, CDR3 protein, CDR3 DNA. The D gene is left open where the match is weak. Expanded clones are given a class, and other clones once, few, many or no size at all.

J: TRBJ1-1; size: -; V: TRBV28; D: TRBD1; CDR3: CASSSPSLDRGLGAFF; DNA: TGTGCCAGCAGCTCGCCCTCTCTAGACAGGGGGCTAGGAGCTTTCTTT
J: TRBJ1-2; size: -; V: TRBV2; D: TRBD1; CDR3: CASRDRGLDGYTF; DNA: TGTGCCAGCAGAGACAGGGGGCTTGATGGCTACACCTTC
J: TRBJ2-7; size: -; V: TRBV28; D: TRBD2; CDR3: CASSFRGGPPRPSRSTYEQYF; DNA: TGTGCCAGCAGTTTTCGGGGGGGCCCCCCCCGACCCTCCCGGTCGACCTACGAGCAGTACTTC
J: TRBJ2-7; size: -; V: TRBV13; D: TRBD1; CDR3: CASSSRTGLLYEQYF; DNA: TGTGCCAGCAGCTCGAGGACAGGGCTTCTCTACGAGCAGTACTTC
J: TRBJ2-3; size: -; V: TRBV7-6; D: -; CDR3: CASSQTGDTQYF; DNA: TGTGCCAGCAGCCAAACCGGAGATACGCAGTATTTT
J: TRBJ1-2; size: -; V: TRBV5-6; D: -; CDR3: CASSLAGGYYGYTF; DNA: TGTGCCAGCAGCTTGGCGGGGGGGTACTATGGCTACACCTTC
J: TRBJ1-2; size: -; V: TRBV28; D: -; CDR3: CASRGRGAWGYTF; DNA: TGTGCCAGCAGAGGGAGGGGGGCATGGGGCTACACCTTC
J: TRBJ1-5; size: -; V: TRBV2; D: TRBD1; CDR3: CASRSGQGEEPQHF; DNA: TGTGCCAGCAGATCGGGACAGGGAGAGGAGCCCCAGCATTTT
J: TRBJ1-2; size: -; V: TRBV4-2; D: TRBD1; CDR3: CASSGGTENYGYTF; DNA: TGTGCCAGCAGCGGAGGGACAGAGAACTATGGCTACACCTTC
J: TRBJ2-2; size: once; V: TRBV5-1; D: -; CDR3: CASSFNRPNTGELFF; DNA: TGCGCCAGCAGCTTCAACAGACCGAACACCGGGGAGCTGTTTTTT
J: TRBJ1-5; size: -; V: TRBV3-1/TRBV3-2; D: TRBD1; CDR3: CASSQSDRGGNQPQHF; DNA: TGTGCCAGCAGCCAATCGGACAGGGGTGGCAATCAGCCCCAGCATTTT
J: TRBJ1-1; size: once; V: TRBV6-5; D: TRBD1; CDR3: CASRLATGGAEAFF; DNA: TGTGCCAGCAGGCTTGCAACAGGGGGAGCTGAAGCTTTCTTT
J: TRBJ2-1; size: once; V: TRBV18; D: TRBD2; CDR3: CASSPTGTSGRVNEQFF; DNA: TGTGCCAGCTCACCAACCGGGACTAGCGGGAGGGTCAATGAGCAGTTCTTC
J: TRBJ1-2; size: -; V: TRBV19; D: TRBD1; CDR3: CASRGRQGGSNYGYTF; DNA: TGTGCCAGTAGGGGAAGACAGGGTGGCTCTAACTATGGCTACACCTTC
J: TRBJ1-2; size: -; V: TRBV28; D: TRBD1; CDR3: CASSSGTGDGYTF; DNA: TGTGCCAGCAGCTCCGGGACAGGCGATGGCTACACCTTC
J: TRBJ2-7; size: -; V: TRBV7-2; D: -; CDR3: CASSLATPGSRYF; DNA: TGTGCCAGCAGCTTAGCAACGCCCGGGAGTCGGTACTTC
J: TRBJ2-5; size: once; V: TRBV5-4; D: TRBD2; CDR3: CASSKLAGDQETQYF; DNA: TGTGCCAGCAGCAAACTAGCGGGGGACCAAGAGACCCAGTACTTC
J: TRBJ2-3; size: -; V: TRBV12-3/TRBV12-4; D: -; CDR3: CASSLTRVDTQYF; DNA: TGTGCCAGCAGTTTAACCAGGGTAGATACGCAGTATTTT
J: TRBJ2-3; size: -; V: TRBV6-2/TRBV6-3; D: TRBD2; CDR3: CASSYYLAGGTDTQYF; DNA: TGTGCCAGCAGTTACTACCTCGCGGGGGGCACAGATACGCAGTATTTT
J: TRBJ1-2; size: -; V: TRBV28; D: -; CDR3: CASSFGRQVGDYGYTF; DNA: TGTGCCAGCAGTTTTGGGCGACAGGTTGGGGACTATGGCTACACCTTC
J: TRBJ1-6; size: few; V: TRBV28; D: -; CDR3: CASSNPDSYNSPLHF; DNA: TGTGCCAGCAGCAACCCTGACAGTTATAATTCACCCCTCCACTTT